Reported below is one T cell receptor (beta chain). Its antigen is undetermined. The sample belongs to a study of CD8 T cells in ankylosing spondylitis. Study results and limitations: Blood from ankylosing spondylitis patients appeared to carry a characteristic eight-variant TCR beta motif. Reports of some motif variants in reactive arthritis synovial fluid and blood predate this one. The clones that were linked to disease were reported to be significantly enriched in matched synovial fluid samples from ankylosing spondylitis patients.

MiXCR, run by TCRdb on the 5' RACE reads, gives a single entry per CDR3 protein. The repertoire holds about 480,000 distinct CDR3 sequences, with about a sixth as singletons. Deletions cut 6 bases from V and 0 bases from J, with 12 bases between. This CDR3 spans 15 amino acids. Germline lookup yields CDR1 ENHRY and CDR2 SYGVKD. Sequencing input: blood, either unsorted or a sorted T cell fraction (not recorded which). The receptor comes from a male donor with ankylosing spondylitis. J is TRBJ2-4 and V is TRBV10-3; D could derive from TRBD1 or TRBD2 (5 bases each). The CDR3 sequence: CAIRNRDLAKNIQYF. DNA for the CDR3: TGTGCCATCAGGAACCGGGACCTAGCCAAAAACATTCAGTACTTC.